A single sample is the source of the 4 T cell receptor beta chains below, sequenced in a study of CD8 T cells in ankylosing spondylitis. In TCRdb, the 5' RACE reads were re-called with MiXCR into one record per CDR3 protein. The table records a few hundred thousand distinct CDR3 sequences, roughly an eighth of them present only once. Study findings and constraints: What appeared characteristic of ankylosing spondylitis blood was a TCR beta motif of eight highly homologous variants.

Antigen specificity for these receptors is unknown. Sequencing was done on a sample of blood, either unsorted or a sorted T cell fraction (not recorded which). The receptor set was obtained from a male donor with ankylosing spondylitis.

This clonotype was detected only a few times. In DNA form, the CDR3 reads TGTGCCAGCAGCTTAGGCACCGGGACTCTATCTTACGAGCAGTACTTC. It codes for CASSLGTGTLSYEQYF. The genes are TRBV11-2 and TRBJ2-7, with a possible D match to TRBD2 (6 bases). This CDR3 comprises 16 residues. Germline V gene lookup returns CDR1 SGHAT and CDR2 FQNNGV. V shed 1 base and J shed 4 bases, with 17 bases lying between them.

This chain links TRBV7-9 with TRBJ2-3; D may match TRBD1 or TRBD2 (5 bases each). In germline, CDR1 is SEHNR, CDR2 FQNEAQ (reference sequence). The germline V and J ends were trimmed by 4 bases and 2 bases, with 13 bases remaining between them. This CDR3 comprises 15 residues. The CDR3 region has the DNA TGTGCCAGCAGCTCGGTAGTGGGGGTCACAGATACGCAGTATTTT. As protein: CASSSVVGVTDTQYF.

This clonotype was picked up a small number of times. This chain connects TRBV2 to TRBJ2-1; D is unclear. From germline, CDR1 is SNHLY and CDR2 FYNNEI. This CDR3 has 15 amino acids. V lost 0 bases and J lost 8, with 14 bases in between. CDR3 in DNA: TGTGCCAGCAGTGAAGCGGCCCCCGCTGGGGATGAGCAGTTCTTC. Protein sequence: CASSEAAPAGDEQFF.

The CDR3 DNA reads TGTGCCAGCAGCGACCCCTACGGGGCCGAGACCGATGTTGGCTACACCTTC. Translated: CASSDPYGAETDVGYTF. The chain recombines TRBV21-1 with TRBJ1-2; the D call in the table, TRBD1, was not verified against the DNA. TRBV21-1 is tagged as a pseudogene. The CDR3 is made up of 17 amino acids.